A single sample is the source of the 8 T cell receptor beta chains below, sequenced in a study of blood T cell repertoires in COVID-19. Measured with immunoSEQ multiplex PCR; TCRdb has only the in-frame clones, and not every one. The sample shows tens of thousands of clones, approximately 78% of them seen only once. The specimen sequenced was peripheral blood. These receptors all stem from a human donor in a cohort sampled during active COVID-19.

The chain is built from TRBV3-1 (or the pseudogene TRBV3-2) and TRBJ1-2, with a tentative D call TRBD1 (5 bases). The CDR3 sequence is 14 residues long. V was trimmed by 0 bases and J by 8 bases, leaving 13 bases between them. Germline V gives CDR1 LGHDT, CDR2 YNNKEL (reference sequence). In DNA form, the CDR3 reads TGTGCCAGCAGCCAAGATAACACAGGCCGGGGCTACACCTTC. Protein product: CASSQDNTGRGYTF.

The gene calls are TRBV21-1 and TRBJ2-1; the table assigns TRBD1, which was not confirmed against the DNA. TRBV21-1 is reported as a pseudogene. The CDR3 is made up of 15 amino acids. The CDR3 DNA sequence: TGTGCCCCTAGCAGCGGGACAGGGGGTGTCGATGAGCAGTTCTTC. It specifies CAPSSGTGGVDEQFF.

The chain combines TRBV18 with TRBJ2-3; D is unclear. Trimming took 8 bases from V and 2 from J, leaving 11 bases between them. Germline assignment: CDR1 KGHSH and CDR2 LQKENI. The CDR3 is made up of 13 amino acids. The CDR3 is CASPLQATDTQYF. CDR3 nucleotide sequence: TGTGCCAGCCCGCTCCAGGCCACAGATACGCAGTATTTT.

The V gene is TRBV18, the J gene TRBJ2-3; no definite D call. CDR3 length: 14 residues. V gave up 5 bases and J gave up 0 bases, with 9 bases separating them. CDR1 is KGHSH and CDR2 is LQKENI in the germline V gene. The CDR3 region has the DNA TGTGCCAGCTCAATCCAGGCTAGCACAGATACGCAGTATTTT. Its protein is CASSIQASTDTQYF.

The V and J genes are TRBV13 and TRBJ1-1; TRBD1 is a possible D gene (5 bases). This CDR3 is 12 amino acids long. The V end was cut by 5 bases, the J end by 4 bases, with 8 bases between. Germline CDR1 and CDR2: PRHDT and FYEKMQ (reference sequence). DNA of the CDR3: TGTGCCAGCAGCCCCCAGGGCACTGAAGCTTTCTTT. This encodes CASSPQGTEAFF.

J is TRBJ2-5 and V is TRBV5-1; TRBD2 matches at 9 bases. This CDR3 spans 16 amino acids. In germline, CDR1 is SGHRS, CDR2 YFSETQ. The ends lost 5 bases at V and 5 bases at J; junction bases unmatched: 13. Written as DNA, the CDR3 is TGCGCCAGCAGTCCCGCCAGCGGGGGGAAAGGGGAGACCCAGTACTTC. Its protein is CASSPASGGKGETQYF.

The chain uses TRBV5-5 and TRBJ1-2, with 7 positions matching TRBD1. This CDR3 is built from 14 residues. The germline V gene has CDR1 SGHKS and CDR2 YYEKEE (reference sequence). V shed 0 bases, J shed 8 bases, and the junction held 7 bases outside the gene matches. The CDR3 sequence is CASSLGRQGLGYTF. The CDR3 region has the DNA TGTGCCAGCAGCTTGGGAAGACAGGGATTGGGCTACACCTTC. The whole variable domain, filled in from reference TRBV5-5 and TRBJ1-2, reads DAGVTQSPTHLIKTRGQQVTLRCSPISGHKSVSWYQQVLGQGPQFIFQYYEKEERGRGNFPDRFSARQFPNYSSELNVNALLLGDSALYLCASSLGRQGLGYTFGSGTRLTVV.

This clone was seen more than once but under ten times. This chain links TRBV9 with TRBJ2-5; the D is unclear. This CDR3 is 13 amino acids long. The germline V gene encodes CDR1 SGDLS and CDR2 YYNGEE. With 0 bases removed from V and 1 base from J, the gap between germline ends came to 4 bases. CDR3 sequence (DNA): TGTGCCAGCAGCGTAGGCGTCCAAGAGACCCAGTACTTC. This gives the protein CASSVGVQETQYF.